A single sample is the source of the 17 T cell receptor beta chains below, sequenced in a study of cytomegalovirus exposure and HLA in healthy donors. The primer mix had 60 Vbeta and 13 Jbeta primers. Method: immunoSEQ multiplex PCR; TCRdb's copy keeps in-frame clones and lacks some. The table shows approximately 150,000 clones, with approximately 80% occurring only once. Sequencing used PBMCs. These receptors came from a woman aged 25 to 45 in good health and CMV-seronegative.

The J gene is TRBJ2-7, the V gene TRBV28, with D possibly being TRBD1 (6 bases). The CDR3 has 15 residues. V lost 3 bases and J 0 bases, leaving 12 bases between the germline ends. Germline V gives CDR1 MDHEN, CDR2 SYDVKM. The CDR3 here is CASSFRTALSYEQYF. CDR3 bases: TGTGCCAGCAGTTTCCGGACAGCCCTCTCCTACGAGCAGTACTTC.

The CDR3 DNA follows: TGTGCCAGCACCCCCTTCCGGGGAGGGGGTGAAGCTTTCTTT. Translation: CASTPFRGGGEAFF. The genes are TRBV27 and TRBJ1-1; possible D gene TRBD1, 6 bases. V gave up 7 bases and J gave up 7 bases, with 19 bases separating them. Germline assignment: CDR1 MNHEY and CDR2 SMNVEV (reference sequence). There are 14 residues in the CDR3.

Comment on this clone: The sample has other DNA sequences that encode this CDR3 too. The gene calls are TRBV7-9 and TRBJ2-2; D uncertain. Trimming removed 0 bases at V and 6 bases at J, with 2 bases between. Looked up from germline, CDR1 is SEHNR and CDR2 is FQNEAQ (reference sequence). The CDR3 covers 12 residues. The CDR3 reads CASSLASGELFF. Written as DNA, the CDR3 is TGTGCCAGCAGCTTAGCCTCCGGGGAGCTGTTTTTT.

This clone was observed once. The chain carries TRBV7-2 and TRBJ1-3; D uncertain. The CDR3 runs to 15 residues. The ends were cut back, 5 bases at V and 0 bases at J, with 11 bases in the middle. Germline CDR1 reads SGHTA; CDR2 reads FQGNSA. The CDR3 protein is CASSEAVGSGNTIYF. In DNA form, the CDR3 reads TGTGCCAGCAGCGAGGCAGTCGGCTCTGGAAACACCATATATTTT.

This rearrangement joins TRBV5-4 to TRBJ2-5, with 10 bases that match TRBD2. Germline CDR1 is SGHNT and CDR2 is YYREEE (reference sequence). V lost 0 bases to trimming and J lost 5 bases; unmatched junction nucleotides: 4. The CDR3 contains 15 residues. The DNA for the CDR3 is TGTGCCAGCAGCTTGGGGCTAGCGGGAGTGGAGACCCAGTACTTC. Translated, it gives CASSLGLAGVETQYF.

This chain's CDR3 is CASIRAGGELFF. CDR3 coding DNA: TGTGCCAGTATTAGGGCGGGCGGGGAGCTGTTTTTT. J is TRBJ2-2 and V is TRBV19; TRBD2 might be the D (5 bases). Trimming pared 7 bases from V and 7 bases from J, leaving 10 bases between. CDR1 is LNHDA and CDR2 is SQIVND in the germline V gene (reference sequence). This CDR3 region has 12 residues.

The J gene is TRBJ2-7, the V gene TRBV27, with TRBD1 identical over 7 bases. The ends lost 5 bases at V and 2 bases at J; junction bases unmatched: 6. Germline-derived CDR1 and CDR2 are MNHEY and SMNVEV (reference sequence). The CDR3 loop spans 14 amino acids. CDR3 in DNA: TGTGCCAGCAGTAGGGACAGCCTGACCTACGAGCAGTACTTC. The encoded protein is CASSRDSLTYEQYF.

This chain connects TRBV18 to TRBJ1-2, with TRBD1 matching 8 bases. V lost 3 bases to trimming and J lost 6 bases; unmatched junction nucleotides: 12. CDR1 and CDR2 (germline): KGHSH, LQKENI. The CDR3 runs 16 residues. The DNA for the CDR3 is TGTGCCAGCTCACCCCGGGGGGACAGGTGGTTCGATGGCTACACCTTC. Translating it yields CASSPRGDRWFDGYTF.

This chain connects TRBV11-3 to TRBJ2-3; D might be TRBD2 (6 bases). The V end was cut by 5 bases, the J end by 9 bases, with 9 bases between. CDR3 length equals 11 residues. Germline CDR1 SGHNT, CDR2 YENEEA. CDR3: CASSAGSTQYF. The CDR3, as DNA: TGTGCCAGCAGCGCGGGGTCCACGCAGTATTTT. Supplemented by reference TRBV11-3 and TRBJ2-3, the full variable domain reads EAGVVQSPRYKIIEKKQPVAFWCNPISGHNTLYWYLQNLGQGPELLIRYENEEAVDDSQLPKDRFSAERLKGVDSTLKIQPAELGDSAVYLCASSAGSTQYFGPGTRLTVL.

This chain connects TRBV9 to TRBJ1-4; TRBD1 agrees at 7 bases. The CDR3 runs to 15 residues. V trimming: 3 bases; J trimming: 6 bases; junction bases outside the gene matches: 8. The germline CDR1 and CDR2 sequences are SGDLS and YYNGEE. Written as DNA, the CDR3 is TGTGCCAGCAGCGCTTACAGGGGCGTCGATGAAAAACTGTTTTTT. It encodes CASSAYRGVDEKLFF.

The CDR3: CASSRGGTTYNEQFF. The CDR3 region has the DNA TGTGCCAGCTCACGGGGCGGGACCACCTACAATGAGCAGTTCTTC. The chain has TRBV18 and TRBJ2-1, with D tentatively TRBD2 (6 bases). From germline, CDR1 is KGHSH and CDR2 LQKENI. The CDR3 is 15 residues long. V was trimmed by 4 bases and J by 2 bases, leaving 12 bases between them.

This clone showed up just a few times. The rearrangement joins TRBV4-1 to TRBJ1-1; 7 nucleotides align to TRBD1. The CDR3 covers 15 residues. Germline V gene sequence: CDR1 MGHRA, CDR2 YSYEKL. The V gene end was trimmed by 1 base and the J gene end by 1 base; junction bases not matched to a gene: 3. The CDR3: CASSQVTGTNTEAFF. The CDR3 coding sequence is TGCGCCAGCAGCCAAGTGACAGGGACGAACACTGAAGCTTTCTTT.

The chain links TRBV4-3 to TRBJ1-2, with 7 positions matching TRBD1. CDR1 and CDR2 (germline): LGHNA, YSLEER. Trimming cost V 4 bases and J 3 bases; bases outside gene matches: 8. This CDR3 contains 15 residues. The CDR3 DNA follows: TGCGCCAGCAGCCTTACCAGGGGGGCGGACTATGGCTACACCTTC. As protein: CASSLTRGADYGYTF.

The chain links TRBV27 to TRBJ2-2, with TRBD2 identical over 7 bases. This CDR3 contains 14 residues. Germline V gene data show CDR1 as MNHEY and CDR2 as SMNVEV (reference sequence). V lost 8 bases and J lost 5; bases outside the gene matches: 8. The CDR3 nucleotides read TGTGCCAGCGCTATTTGGGGGGGTACCGGGGAGCTGTTTTTT. This encodes CASAIWGGTGELFF.

The chain couples TRBV27 to TRBJ2-7; 12 bases agree with TRBD2. The ends lost 7 bases at V and 7 bases at J; junction bases unmatched: 11. The CDR3 length is 15 residues. CDR1 and CDR2 from the germline V gene are MNHEY and SMNVEV (reference sequence). The CDR3 nucleotides read TGTGCCAGCACCCTACTAGCGGGAGGCCAGGGGGAGCAGTACTTC. Protein product: CASTLLAGGQGEQYF.

This chain connects TRBV29-1 to TRBJ1-2; tentatively, D is TRBD1 (6 bases). The V gene lost 5 bases and the J gene lost 2 bases, with 15 bases spanning the gap. Germline loops: CDR1 SQVTM, CDR2 ANQGSEA. The CDR3 spans 14 residues. CDR3 coding DNA: TGCAGCGTTTCGGGCCCTGGACAGAACTATGGCTACACCTTC. Translated, it gives CSVSGPGQNYGYTF.

The sample holds a few counts of this clone. The V and J genes are TRBV29-1 and TRBJ2-1, with 7 bases matching TRBD2. In germline, CDR1 is SQVTM, CDR2 ANQGSEA. The V segment lost 7 bases and the J segment 6 bases; nucleotides outside the gene matches: 12. This CDR3 spans 14 amino acids. The CDR3 region is CSDGGQRGTNEQFF. The CDR3 region has the DNA TGCAGCGACGGAGGCCAGCGGGGAACCAATGAGCAGTTCTTC.